This entry lists 28 T cell receptor beta chains sequenced from one sample in a study of blood T cell repertoires in COVID-19. Using immunoSEQ multiplex PCR, the repertoire was profiled, and TCRdb retains in-frame clones only, with some absent. The sample yields 230,000 or so clones, under 90% seen once. Sequenced: peripheral blood. The receptor set was obtained from a man between 25 and 39 years old with active or convalescent COVID-19.

The table lists this clone with a few counts. The V gene is TRBV18, the J gene TRBJ2-3; TRBD2 agrees at 10 bases. CDR3 size: 15 residues. Germline values: CDR1 KGHSH, CDR2 LQKENI. The V segment lost 6 bases and the J segment 1 base; nucleotides outside the gene matches: 4. The CDR3 loop is CASSLAGVGTDTQYF. The DNA for the CDR3 is TGTGCCAGCTCGCTAGCGGGAGTGGGCACAGATACGCAGTATTTT.

This clone was seen just once. The chain recombines TRBV18 with TRBJ2-7; TRBD1 is a possible D gene (6 bases). This CDR3 comprises 15 residues. Trimming left V 6 bases short and J 3 bases short, with 18 bases between. Germline V gene data show CDR1 as KGHSH and CDR2 as LQKENI. The CDR3 protein is CASSGTGTSDYEQYF. The CDR3 nucleotides read TGTGCCAGCTCGGGAACCGGGACAAGTGACTACGAGCAGTACTTC.

The chain uses TRBV10-3 and TRBJ1-1, with D tentatively TRBD1 (5 bases). This CDR3 comprises 14 residues. The V end was cut by 3 bases, the J end by 1 base, with 9 bases between. Per germline, CDR1 ENHRY and CDR2 SYGVKD. The CDR3 sequence is CAISEVQGNTEAFF. The DNA of the CDR3 is TGTGCCATCAGTGAAGTTCAGGGGAACACTGAAGCTTTCTTT.

V and J are TRBV18 and TRBJ1-2, with unresolved D. This CDR3 has 12 residues. Germline CDR1 reads KGHSH; CDR2 reads LQKENI. V lost 2 bases and J 6 bases, leaving 7 bases between the germline ends. CDR3 sequence reads: CASSPGEDGYTF. In nucleotides, the CDR3 is TGTGCCAGCTCACCAGGGGAGGATGGCTACACCTTC.

V is TRBV5-1 and J is TRBJ1-3; 8 bases line up with TRBD1. The V and J ends lost 2 bases and 1 base, in that order; junction bases with no gene match: 2. The CDR3 consists of 15 residues. Germline loops: CDR1 SGHRS, CDR2 YFSETQ. CDR3 nucleotides: TGCGCCAGCAGCTTTCAGGGGGCTTCTGGAAACACCATATATTTT. Translating gives CASSFQGASGNTIYF.

The chain's CDR3 is CASSPWDMQYF. The CDR3 DNA reads TGTGCCAGCAGCCCATGGGACATGCAGTACTTC. The chain carries TRBV2 and TRBJ2-7; possibly TRBD1 for D (6 bases). CDR3 length equals 11 residues. Germline V gene lookup returns CDR1 SNHLY and CDR2 FYNNEI. Between the trimmed V and J ends, which lost 6 bases and 9 bases, there was a span of 12 bases.

The CDR3 loop reads CASSPDRSKLFF. CDR3 in DNA: TGTGCCAGCTCACCCGACAGATCCAAGCTGTTTTTT. This rearrangement joins TRBV18 to TRBJ1-4; D might be TRBD1 (5 bases). The V end lost 3 bases, the J end lost 14 bases, and 13 bases lay between the germline ends. Germline CDR1 KGHSH, CDR2 LQKENI. This CDR3 comprises 12 residues.

The chain uses TRBV6-5 and TRBJ1-1, with D possibly being TRBD1 (6 bases). This CDR3 is 15 amino acids long. CDR1 and CDR2 (germline): MNHEY, SVGAGI. Between the trimmed V and J ends, which lost 2 bases and 11 bases, there was a span of 21 bases. DNA for the CDR3: TGTGCCAGCAGTTACGGCGGCAGGGGCCCCATTGGTGCTTTCTTT. This encodes CASSYGGRGPIGAFF.

The chain joins TRBV4-3 to TRBJ2-7; TRBD1 agrees at 7 bases. From germline, CDR1 is LGHNA and CDR2 YSLEER. The CDR3 totals 17 residues. V was clipped by 1 base and J by 0 bases; unmatched bases: 9. Written as DNA, the CDR3 is TGCGCCAGCAGCCAAGGGAGACCGACAGGGAGCTCCTACGAGCAGTACTTC. Protein: CASSQGRPTGSSYEQYF.

V is TRBV12-3 or TRBV12-4 and J is TRBJ1-2; unclear D gene. CDR3 length: 12 residues. V gave up 1 base and J gave up 7 bases, with 7 bases separating them. CDR3 DNA: TGTGCCAGCAGTTTAGGAGGGTCTGGCTACACCTTC. Protein: CASSLGGSGYTF.

This clone was seen only once. The chain links TRBV15 to TRBJ1-2, with 9 positions matching TRBD1. The CDR3 is 13 amino acids. The V gene's germline CDR1 is LNHNV and CDR2 YYDKDF (reference sequence). V trimming: 8 bases; J trimming: 9 bases; junction bases outside the gene matches: 10. In DNA form, the CDR3 reads TGTGCCACCCAAGGGGACAGGGCGAAGAGCTACACCTTC. This codes for CATQGDRAKSYTF.

The chain links TRBV3-1 (or the pseudogene TRBV3-2) to TRBJ1-4, with 7 positions matching TRBD1. After removal of 4 bases from V and 0 bases from J, the junction contained 2 bases not matched to a gene. The germline V gene has CDR1 LGHDT and CDR2 YNNKEL (reference sequence). The CDR3 is 15 residues long. The CDR3 DNA is TGTGCCAGCAGCCGGGGACAGCCAACTAATGAAAAACTGTTTTTT. This encodes CASSRGQPTNEKLFF.

The chain employs TRBV6-1 and TRBJ2-7; 8 bases agree with TRBD1. The trim removed 5 bases at V and 5 bases at J, leaving 5 bases unmatched. From germline, CDR1 is MNHNS and CDR2 SASEGT. The CDR3 is made up of 13 amino acids. In DNA, the CDR3 is TGTGCCAGCAGTCAGACAGGGGCAAACGAGCAGTACTTC. It specifies CASSQTGANEQYF.

The chain links TRBV6-1 to TRBJ1-5; D gene ambiguous. V was shortened by 1 base and J by 1 base, with 8 bases between the two germline ends. The V gene's germline CDR1 is MNHNS and CDR2 SASEGT. The CDR3 consists of 15 residues. The CDR3 coding sequence is TGTGCCAGCAGTGAAGGGCAGTTGAGCAATCAGCCCCAGCATTTT. This translates into CASSEGQLSNQPQHF.

The chain has TRBV4-2 and TRBJ2-3, with TRBD2 matching 15 bases. There are 21 residues in the CDR3. V lost 3 bases to trimming and J lost 3 bases; unmatched junction nucleotides: 16. Germline V gene sequence: CDR1 LGHNA, CDR2 YNFKEQ. This chain's CDR3 is CASSHTHRTSGGAGPTDTQYF. Here the CDR3 DNA reads TGTGCCAGCAGCCACACCCATCGGACTAGCGGGGGGGCCGGGCCGACAGATACGCAGTATTTT.

This clone was counted a single time. V is TRBV30 and J is TRBJ2-7; 10 nucleotides line up with TRBD1. The CDR3 has 14 residues. In germline, CDR1 is GTSNPN, CDR2 SVGIG (reference sequence). Trimming removed 4 bases from V and 3 bases from J; junction bases left unmatched: 6. The CDR3 spells CAWTKGQGGYEQYF. The CDR3 region has the DNA TGTGCCTGGACCAAAGGACAGGGGGGCTACGAGCAGTACTTC.

The chain links TRBV5-1 to TRBJ2-3; D perhaps matches TRBD2 (6 bases). V lost 4 bases to trimming and J lost 5 bases, with 11 bases between them. The CDR3 is made up of 13 amino acids. Germline CDR1 is SGHRS and CDR2 is YFSETQ. DNA for the CDR3: TGCGCCAGCAGCACCGGGAGCCAAGATACGCAGTATTTT. Protein: CASSTGSQDTQYF.

The chain employs TRBV28 and TRBJ1-1, with D possibly being TRBD1 (5 bases). The germline CDR1 and CDR2 sequences are MDHEN and SYDVKM. This CDR3 spans 11 amino acids. V was clipped by 7 bases and J by 9 bases, with 12 bases between them. CDR3 bases: TGTGCCAGCACCAGTAGGGGCCAAGCTTTCTTT. Protein sequence: CASTSRGQAFF. Looking up the rest from reference TRBV28 and TRBJ1-1 gives the full variable domain: DVKVTQSSRYLVKRTGEKVFLECVQDMDHENMFWYRQDPGLGLRLIYFSYDVKMKEKGDIPEGYSVSREKKERFSLILESASTNQTSMYLCASTSRGQAFFGQGTRLTVV.

This chain uses TRBV29-1 with TRBJ1-4, with a possible D match to TRBD1 (6 bases). The CDR3 consists of 13 residues. The V gene lost 5 bases and the J gene lost 10 bases, with 17 bases spanning the gap. Germline V gives CDR1 SQVTM, CDR2 ANQGSEA. The CDR3 here is CSVLGAVGGKLFF. The CDR3 DNA follows: TGCAGCGTTTTGGGGGCGGTTGGGGGAAAACTGTTTTTT.

The rearrangement uses TRBV7-9 and TRBJ2-7; 7 bases fit TRBD2. V shed 2 bases and J 2 bases; nucleotides not matched to a gene: 6. There are 15 residues in the CDR3. Germline loops: CDR1 SEHNR, CDR2 FQNEAQ (reference sequence). CDR3 in DNA: TGTGCCAGCAGCTTAATAGACGCGGGGGCCTACGAGCAGTACTTC. It is translated as CASSLIDAGAYEQYF.

The chain has TRBV19 and TRBJ2-7; 10 bases are a match to TRBD2. The trim removed 3 bases at V and 4 bases at J, leaving 3 bases unmatched. This CDR3 spans 14 amino acids. Germline V gene data show CDR1 as LNHDA and CDR2 as SQIVND (reference sequence). This CDR3 is CASSITSGEYEQYF. CDR3 nucleotide sequence: TGTGCCAGTAGTATTACTAGCGGGGAATACGAGCAGTACTTC.

The CDR3 loop is CASSLRGQGSGQPQHF. CDR3 DNA sequence: TGTGCCAGCAGCTTAAGAGGACAGGGGAGCGGTCAGCCCCAGCATTTT. The chain has TRBV7-2 and TRBJ1-5; 9 positions match TRBD1. This CDR3 spans 16 amino acids. J was trimmed by 6 bases and V by 2 bases; bases with no gene match: 8. Germline loops: CDR1 SGHTA, CDR2 FQGNSA.

This rearrangement joins TRBV7-9 to TRBJ2-3, with 15 bases matching TRBD2. Germline CDR1 is SEHNR and CDR2 is FQNEAQ (reference sequence). Unmatched junction bases numbered 11, after V lost 5 bases and J lost 2 bases. The CDR3 has 19 residues. This CDR3 is CASSTRTSGRAFYTDTQYF. For the CDR3, the DNA is TGTGCCAGCAGCACACGGACTAGCGGGAGGGCCTTTTACACAGATACGCAGTATTTT.

The J gene is TRBJ2-7, the V gene TRBV5-1; 11 nucleotides match TRBD1. CDR1 is SGHRS, CDR2 YFSETQ, per germline. The CDR3 has 15 residues. V shed 4 bases and J 4 bases; nucleotides not matched to a gene: 7. CDR3: CASSPGQGAGYEQYF. CDR3 DNA sequence: TGCGCCAGCAGCCCAGGACAGGGGGCGGGATACGAGCAGTACTTC.

The chain employs TRBV6-1 and TRBJ1-2; 7 nucleotides line up with TRBD1. This CDR3 is 14 amino acids long. Germline CDR1 MNHNS, CDR2 SASEGT. V shed 1 base, J shed 8 bases, and the junction held 7 bases outside the gene matches. The DNA of the CDR3 is TGTGCCAGCAGTGAAGATCACAGGGGATTCGGCTACACCTTC. This gives the protein CASSEDHRGFGYTF.

This clone was seen only once. This chain joins TRBV6-6 and TRBJ1-1, with 10 bases fitting TRBD1. The CDR3 extends over 13 amino acids. Germline V lookup: CDR1 MNHNY, CDR2 SVGAGI (reference sequence). The junction had 2 bases not matched to a gene; V was cut back by 2 bases and J by 8 bases. The DNA for the CDR3 is TGTGCCAGCAGTTACCGGGACAGGGGAGAAGCTTTCTTT. Translated, it gives CASSYRDRGEAFF.

This clone turned up a few times. V is TRBV7-9 and J is TRBJ2-3; TRBD2 might be the D (6 bases). The CDR3 length is 15 residues. Germline CDR1 and CDR2: SEHNR and FQNEAQ (reference sequence). Trimming removed 2 bases from V and 2 bases from J, with 11 bases in between. CDR3 sequence: CASSLSGQPTDTQYF. In DNA form, the CDR3 reads TGTGCCAGCAGCTTAAGCGGGCAGCCCACAGATACGCAGTATTTT.

The chain combines TRBV2 with TRBJ2-2; 7 bases are a match to TRBD2. V was pared by 5 bases and J by 6 bases, with 9 bases of the junction left unmatched. The V gene's germline CDR1 is SNHLY and CDR2 FYNNEI. This CDR3 contains 15 residues. DNA of the CDR3: TGTGCCAGCAGTCTCCTGACTAGCTTCCCCGGGGAGCTGTTTTTT. Translating it yields CASSLLTSFPGELFF.